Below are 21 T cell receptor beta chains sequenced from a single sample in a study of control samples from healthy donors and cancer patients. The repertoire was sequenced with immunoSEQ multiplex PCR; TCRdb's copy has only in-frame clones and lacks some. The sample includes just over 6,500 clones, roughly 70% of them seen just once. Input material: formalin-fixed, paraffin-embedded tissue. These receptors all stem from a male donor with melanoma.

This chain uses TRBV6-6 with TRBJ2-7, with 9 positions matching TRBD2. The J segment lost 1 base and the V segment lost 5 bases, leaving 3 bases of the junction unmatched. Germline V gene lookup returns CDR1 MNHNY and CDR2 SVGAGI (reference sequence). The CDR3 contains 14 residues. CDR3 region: CASSGGGGSYEQYV. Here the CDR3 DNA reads TGTGCCAGCAGTGGCGGGGGGGGATCCTACGAGCAGTACGTC.

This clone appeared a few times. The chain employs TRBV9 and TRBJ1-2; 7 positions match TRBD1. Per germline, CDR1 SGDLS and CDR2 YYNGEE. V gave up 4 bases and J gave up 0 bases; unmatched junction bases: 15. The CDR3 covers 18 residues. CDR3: CASSSRLTGVLPNYGYTF. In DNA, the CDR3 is TGTGCCAGCAGCTCCCGTCTCACAGGGGTATTACCTAACTATGGCTACACCTTC.

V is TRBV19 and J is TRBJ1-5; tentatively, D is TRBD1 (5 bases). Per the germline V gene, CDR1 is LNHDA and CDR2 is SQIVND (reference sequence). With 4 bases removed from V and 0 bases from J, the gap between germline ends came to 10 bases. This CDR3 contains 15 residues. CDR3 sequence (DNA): TGTGCCAGTAGTAACGGACACAATAGCAATCAGCCCCAGCATTTT. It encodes CASSNGHNSNQPQHF. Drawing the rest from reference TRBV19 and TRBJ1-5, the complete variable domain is DGGITQSPKYLFRKEGQNVTLSCEQNLNHDAMYWYRQDPGQGLRLIYYSQIVNDFQKGDIAEGYSVSREKKESFPLTVTSAQKNPTAFYLCASSNGHNSNQPQHFGDGTRLSIL.

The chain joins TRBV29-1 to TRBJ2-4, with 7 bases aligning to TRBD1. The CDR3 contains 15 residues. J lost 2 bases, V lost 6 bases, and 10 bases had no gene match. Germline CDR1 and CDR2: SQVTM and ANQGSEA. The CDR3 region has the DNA TGCAGCGTACAAGACAGGGTTTGGTCCAAAAACATTCAGTACTTC. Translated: CSVQDRVWSKNIQYF.

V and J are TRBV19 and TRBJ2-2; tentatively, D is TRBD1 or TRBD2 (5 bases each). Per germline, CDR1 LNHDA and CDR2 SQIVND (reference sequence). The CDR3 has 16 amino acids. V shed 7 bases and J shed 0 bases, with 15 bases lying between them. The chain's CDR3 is CASKSPGTANTGELFF. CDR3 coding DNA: TGTGCCAGTAAATCCCCCGGGACCGCGAACACCGGGGAGCTGTTTTTT.

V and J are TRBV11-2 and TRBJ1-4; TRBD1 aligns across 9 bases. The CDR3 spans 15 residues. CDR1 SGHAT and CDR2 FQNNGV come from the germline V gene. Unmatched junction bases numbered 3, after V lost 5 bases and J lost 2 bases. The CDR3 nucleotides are TGTGCCAGCAGCCTGGGACAGGGCACTAATGAAAAACTGTTTTTT. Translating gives CASSLGQGTNEKLFF.

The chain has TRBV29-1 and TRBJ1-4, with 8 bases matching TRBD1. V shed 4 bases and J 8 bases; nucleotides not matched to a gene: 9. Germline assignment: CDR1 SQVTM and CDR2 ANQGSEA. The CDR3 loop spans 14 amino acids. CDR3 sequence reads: CSVVVQGAREKLFF. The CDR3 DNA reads TGCAGCGTTGTGGTCCAGGGGGCGCGAGAAAAACTGTTTTTT.

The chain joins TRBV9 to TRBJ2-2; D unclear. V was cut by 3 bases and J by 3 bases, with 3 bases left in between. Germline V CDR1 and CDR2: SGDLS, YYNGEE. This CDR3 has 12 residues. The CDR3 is CASSAYTGELFF. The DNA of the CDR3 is TGTGCCAGCAGCGCATACACCGGGGAGCTGTTTTTT. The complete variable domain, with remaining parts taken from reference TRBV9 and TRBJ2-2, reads DSGVTQTPKHLITATGQRVTLRCSPRSGDLSVYWYQQSLDQGLQFLIQYYNGEERAKGNILERFSAQQFPDLHSELNLSSLELGDSALYFCASSAYTGELFFGEGSRLTVL.

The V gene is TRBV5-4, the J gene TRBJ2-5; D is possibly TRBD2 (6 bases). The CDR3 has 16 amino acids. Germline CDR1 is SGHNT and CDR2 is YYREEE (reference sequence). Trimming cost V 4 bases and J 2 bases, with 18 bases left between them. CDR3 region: CASSLGPGLQQETQYF. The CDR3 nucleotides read TGTGCCAGCAGCCTGGGCCCGGGACTGCAACAAGAGACCCAGTACTTC.

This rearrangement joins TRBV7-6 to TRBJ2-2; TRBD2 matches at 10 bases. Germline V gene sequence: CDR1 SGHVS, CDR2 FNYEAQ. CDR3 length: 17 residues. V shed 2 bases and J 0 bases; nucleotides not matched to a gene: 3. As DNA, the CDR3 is TGTGCCAGCAGCTTACCTAGCGGGGGCCCGAACACCGGGGAGCTGTTTTTT. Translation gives CASSLPSGGPNTGELFF. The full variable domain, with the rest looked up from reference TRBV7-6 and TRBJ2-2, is GAGVSQSPRYKVTKRGQDVALRCDPISGHVSLYWYRQALGQGPEFLTYFNYEAQQDKSGLPNDRFSAERPEGSISTLTIQRTEQRDSAMYRCASSLPSGGPNTGELFFGEGSRLTVL.

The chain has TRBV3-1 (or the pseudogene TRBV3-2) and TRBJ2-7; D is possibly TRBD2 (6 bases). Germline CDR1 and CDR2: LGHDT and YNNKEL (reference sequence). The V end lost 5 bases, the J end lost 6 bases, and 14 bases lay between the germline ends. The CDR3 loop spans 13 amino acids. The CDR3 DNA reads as TGTGCCAGCAGCACCTCACTGGGGGGCGAGCAGTACGTC. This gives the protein CASSTSLGGEQYV.

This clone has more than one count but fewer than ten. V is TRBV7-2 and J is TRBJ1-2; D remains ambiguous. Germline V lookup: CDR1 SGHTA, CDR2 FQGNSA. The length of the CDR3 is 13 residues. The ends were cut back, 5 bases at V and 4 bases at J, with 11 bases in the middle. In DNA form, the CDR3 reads TGTGCCAGCAGCCCCCCCCGCTTCTATGGCTACACCTTC. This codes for CASSPPRFYGYTF. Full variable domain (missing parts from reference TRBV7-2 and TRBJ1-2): GAGVSQSPSNKVTEKGKDVELRCDPISGHTALYWYRQSLGQGLEFLIYFQGNSAPDKSGLPSDRFSAERTGGSVSTLTIQRTQQEDSAVYLCASSPPRFYGYTFGSGTRLTVV.

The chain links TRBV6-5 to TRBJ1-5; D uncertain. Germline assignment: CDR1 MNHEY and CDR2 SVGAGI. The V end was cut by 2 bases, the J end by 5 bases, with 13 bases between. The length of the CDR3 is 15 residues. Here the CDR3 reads CASSYDSRDDQPQHF. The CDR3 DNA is TGTGCCAGCAGTTACGACTCGCGGGATGATCAGCCCCAGCATTTT.

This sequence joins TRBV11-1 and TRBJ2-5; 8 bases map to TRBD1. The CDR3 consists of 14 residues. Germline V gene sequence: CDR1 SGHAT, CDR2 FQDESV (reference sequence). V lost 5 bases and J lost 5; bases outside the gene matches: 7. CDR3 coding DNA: TGTGCCAGCAGCCCCCGGACAGGGAGGGAGACCCAGTACTTC. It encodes CASSPRTGRETQYF.

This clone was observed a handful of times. The DNA for the CDR3 is TGTGCCAGTAGACCTGGAGACTATGGCTACACCTTC. This sequence encodes CASRPGDYGYTF. This chain uses TRBV19 with TRBJ1-2; D not resolved. Trimming cost V 6 bases and J 3 bases, with 8 bases left between them. The germline CDR1 and CDR2 sequences are LNHDA and SQIVND (reference sequence). The CDR3 covers 12 residues.

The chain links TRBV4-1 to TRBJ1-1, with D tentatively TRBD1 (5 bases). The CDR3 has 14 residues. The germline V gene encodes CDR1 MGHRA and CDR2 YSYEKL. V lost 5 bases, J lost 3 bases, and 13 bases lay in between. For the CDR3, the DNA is TGCGCCAGCAGCTCGACAGTTGGGGACACTGAAGCTTTCTTT. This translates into CASSSTVGDTEAFF.

The CDR3 is CASRRDRGGRQPQHF. Here the CDR3 DNA reads TGTGCCAGCAGGAGGGACAGGGGCGGCCGTCAGCCCCAGCATTTT. V gene TRBV6-5 combines with J gene TRBJ1-5; 10 nucleotides align to TRBD1. CDR1 is MNHEY, CDR2 SVGAGI, per germline. J lost 6 bases, V lost 6 bases, and 8 bases had no gene match. The CDR3 totals 15 residues.

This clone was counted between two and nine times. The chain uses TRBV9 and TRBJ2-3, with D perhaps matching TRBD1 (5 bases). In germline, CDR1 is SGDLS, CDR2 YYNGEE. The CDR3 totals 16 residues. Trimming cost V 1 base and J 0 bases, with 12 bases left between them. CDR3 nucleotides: TGTGCCAGCAGCGTATTCGTCAAGGGGAGCACAGATACGCAGTATTTT. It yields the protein CASSVFVKGSTDTQYF.

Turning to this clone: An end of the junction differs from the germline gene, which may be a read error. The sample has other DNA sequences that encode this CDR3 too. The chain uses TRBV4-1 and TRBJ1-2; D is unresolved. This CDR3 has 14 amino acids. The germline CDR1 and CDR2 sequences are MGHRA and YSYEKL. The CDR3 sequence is CASSQELANYGYTF. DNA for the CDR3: TGCGCCAGCAGCCAAGAACTGGCTAATTATGGCTACACCTTC.

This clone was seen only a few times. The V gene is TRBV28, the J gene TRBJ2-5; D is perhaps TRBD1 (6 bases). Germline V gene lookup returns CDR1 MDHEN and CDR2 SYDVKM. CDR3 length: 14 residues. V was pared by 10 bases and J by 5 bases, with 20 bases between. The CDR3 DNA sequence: TGTGCCATACGGAGGACAGCACCATGGGAGACCCAGTACTTC. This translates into CAIRRTAPWETQYF.

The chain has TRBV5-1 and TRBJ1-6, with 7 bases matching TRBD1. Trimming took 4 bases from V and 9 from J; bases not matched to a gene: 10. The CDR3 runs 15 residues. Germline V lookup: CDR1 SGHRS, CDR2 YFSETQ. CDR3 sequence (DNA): TGCGCCAGCAGCCCCGGGGACAGAGTTATTTCACCCCTCCACTTT. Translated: CASSPGDRVISPLHF.